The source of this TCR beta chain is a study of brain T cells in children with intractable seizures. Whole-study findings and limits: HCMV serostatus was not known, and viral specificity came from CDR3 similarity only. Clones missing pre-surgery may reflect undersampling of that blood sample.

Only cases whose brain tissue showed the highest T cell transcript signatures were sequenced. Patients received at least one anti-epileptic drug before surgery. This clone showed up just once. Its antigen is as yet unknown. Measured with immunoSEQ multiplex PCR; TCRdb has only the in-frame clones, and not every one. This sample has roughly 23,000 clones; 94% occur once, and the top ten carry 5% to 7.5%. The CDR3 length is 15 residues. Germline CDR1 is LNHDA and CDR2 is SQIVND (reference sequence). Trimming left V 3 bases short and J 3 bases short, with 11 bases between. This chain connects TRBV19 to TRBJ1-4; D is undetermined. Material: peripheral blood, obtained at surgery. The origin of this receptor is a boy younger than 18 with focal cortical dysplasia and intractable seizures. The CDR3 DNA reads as TGTGCCAGTAGTATCGAGGCAGGAGCTAATGAAAAACTGTTTTTT. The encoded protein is CASSIEAGANEKLFF.